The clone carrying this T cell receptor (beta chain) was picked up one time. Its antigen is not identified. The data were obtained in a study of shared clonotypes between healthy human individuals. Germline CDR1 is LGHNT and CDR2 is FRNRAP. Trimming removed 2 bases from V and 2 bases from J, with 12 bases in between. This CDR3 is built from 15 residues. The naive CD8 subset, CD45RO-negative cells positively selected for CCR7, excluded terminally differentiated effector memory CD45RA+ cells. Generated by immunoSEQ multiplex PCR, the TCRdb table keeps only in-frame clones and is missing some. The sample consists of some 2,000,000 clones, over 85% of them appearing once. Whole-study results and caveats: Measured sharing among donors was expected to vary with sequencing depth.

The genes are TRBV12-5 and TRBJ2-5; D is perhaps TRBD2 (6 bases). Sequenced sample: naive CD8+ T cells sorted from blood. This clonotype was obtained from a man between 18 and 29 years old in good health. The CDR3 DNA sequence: TGTGCTAGTGGTTTGTCGGCTAGCGCTCAAGAGACCCAGTACTTC. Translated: CASGLSASAQETQYF.